This T cell receptor (beta chain) was identified in a study of blood T cell repertoires in COVID-19. This CDR3 has 14 amino acids. Germline V gene lookup returns CDR1 SGHTA and CDR2 FQGNSA. Trimming cost V 5 bases and J 4 bases; bases outside gene matches: 6. Clones were read by immunoSEQ multiplex PCR, and TCRdb kept only the in-frame ones, dropping some. The table has over 100,000 clones, over 65% seen once. The chain links TRBV7-2 to TRBJ2-7, with 9 bases identical to TRBD1. The TCR originated in a woman aged 55-75 years with acute or convalescent COVID-19. The sequenced material came from peripheral blood. CDR3 loop: CASSQDRGGYEQYF. The CDR3 DNA follows: TGTGCCAGCAGCCAGGACAGGGGAGGGTACGAGCAGTACTTC. Full variable domain (remainder filled in from reference TRBV7-2 and TRBJ2-7): GAGVSQSPSNKVTEKGKDVELRCDPISGHTALYWYRQSLGQGLEFLIYFQGNSAPDKSGLPSDRFSAERTGGSVSTLTIQRTQQEDSAVYLCASSQDRGGYEQYFGPGTRLTVT.